This section outlines one T cell receptor beta chain sequence together with its context. This CDR3 contains 15 residues. Germline V gene data show CDR1 as SGHTA and CDR2 as FQGTGA. V shed 1 base and J 3 bases; nucleotides not matched to a gene: 1. This entry comes from a study of blood T cell repertoires in COVID-19. Across the study: The study drew acute and convalescent COVID-19 samples from the United States, Italy and Spain.

Measured with immunoSEQ multiplex PCR; TCRdb has only the in-frame clones, and not every one. The sample has tens of thousands of clones, about 86% seen once. The sequence derives from a man aged 45-65 years with active COVID-19. Sequencing was done on a sample of peripheral blood. The gene calls are TRBV7-3 and TRBJ1-4; 8 bases are shared with TRBD1. Here the CDR3 reads CASSLRGQANEKLFF. In DNA, the CDR3 is TGTGCCAGCAGCTTAAGGGGACAGGCTAATGAAAAACTGTTTTTT.